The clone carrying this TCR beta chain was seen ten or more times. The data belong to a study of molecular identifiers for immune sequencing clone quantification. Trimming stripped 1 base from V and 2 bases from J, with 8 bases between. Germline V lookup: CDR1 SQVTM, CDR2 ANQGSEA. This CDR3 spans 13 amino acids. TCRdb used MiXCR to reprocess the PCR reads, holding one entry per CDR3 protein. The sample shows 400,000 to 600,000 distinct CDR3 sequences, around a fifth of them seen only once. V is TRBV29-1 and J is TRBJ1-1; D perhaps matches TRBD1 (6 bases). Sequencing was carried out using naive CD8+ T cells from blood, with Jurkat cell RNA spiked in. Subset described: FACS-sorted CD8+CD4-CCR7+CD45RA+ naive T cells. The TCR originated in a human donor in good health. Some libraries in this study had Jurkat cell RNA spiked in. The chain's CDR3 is CSVEGGTNTEAFF. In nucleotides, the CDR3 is TGCAGCGTTGAAGGGGGGACAAACACTGAAGCTTTCTTT.